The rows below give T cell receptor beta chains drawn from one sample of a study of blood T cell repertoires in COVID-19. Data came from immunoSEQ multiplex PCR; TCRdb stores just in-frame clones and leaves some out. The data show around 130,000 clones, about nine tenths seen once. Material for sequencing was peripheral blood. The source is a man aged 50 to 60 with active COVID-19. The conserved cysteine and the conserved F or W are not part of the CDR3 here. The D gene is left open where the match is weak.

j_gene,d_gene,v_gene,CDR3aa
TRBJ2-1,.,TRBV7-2,ASSLDWVAGEQF
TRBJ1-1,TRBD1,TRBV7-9,ASSKPGQQYTEAF
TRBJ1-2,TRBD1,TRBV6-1,ASSEIQGANYGYT
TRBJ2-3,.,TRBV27,ASSSRPTESRTDTQY
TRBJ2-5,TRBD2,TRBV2,ASRRAGGGQETQY
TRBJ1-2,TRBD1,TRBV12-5,ASGRDRDFGGYT
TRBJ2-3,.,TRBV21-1,ASSGRLAGPNTDTQY
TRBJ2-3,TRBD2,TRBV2,ASRFFGGAGDTQY
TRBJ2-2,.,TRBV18,ASSPLGTMNTGELF
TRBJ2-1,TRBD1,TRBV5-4,ASNSRGTSYNEQF
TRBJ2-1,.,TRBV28,ASQLGVRNEQF
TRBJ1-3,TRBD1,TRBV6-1,ASSEPDRVFSGNTIY
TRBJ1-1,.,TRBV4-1,ASSQETWNTEAF
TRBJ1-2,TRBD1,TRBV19,ASRTGVDGYT
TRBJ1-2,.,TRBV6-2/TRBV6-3,ASSPETYGYT
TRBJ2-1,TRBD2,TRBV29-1,SVVPSGGPGEQF
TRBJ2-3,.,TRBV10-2,AVRGSARDTQY
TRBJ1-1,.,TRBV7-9,ASSSLPTVMNTEAF
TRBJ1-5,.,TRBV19,ASSGPPWQGGQPQH
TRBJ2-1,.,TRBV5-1,ASSPLDREGEQF
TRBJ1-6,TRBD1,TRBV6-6,ASSPGTGHYNSPLH
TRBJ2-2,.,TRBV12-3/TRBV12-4,ASRKSGTGELF
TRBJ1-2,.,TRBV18,ASSPESNYGYT
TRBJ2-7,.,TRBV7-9,ASSVTGGRSYEQY
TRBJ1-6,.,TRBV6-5,ASSYPGDNSPLH
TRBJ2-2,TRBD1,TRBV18,ASSPGQGSNTGELF
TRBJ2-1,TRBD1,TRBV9,ASSVGQGAQDEQF
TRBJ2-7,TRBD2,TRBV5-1,ASKYIAGTYEQY
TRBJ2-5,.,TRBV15,ATSRDSAYNQETQY
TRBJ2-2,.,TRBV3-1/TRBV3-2,ASSQGQELF
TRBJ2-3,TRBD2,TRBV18,ASSPLGLAGGPGTQY
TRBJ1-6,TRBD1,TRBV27,ASSADRSISPLH
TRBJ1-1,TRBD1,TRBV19,ASSTWTGGNTEAF
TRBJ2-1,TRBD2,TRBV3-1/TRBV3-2,ASSLRTSGRGNEQF
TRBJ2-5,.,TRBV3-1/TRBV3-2,ASSPVGETQY
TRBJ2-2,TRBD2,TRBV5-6,ASSFLDGTSRAGELF
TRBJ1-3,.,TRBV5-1,ASSPELNSGNTIY
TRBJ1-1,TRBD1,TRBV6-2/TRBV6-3,ASSNRGWVYTEAF
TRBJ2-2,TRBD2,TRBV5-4,ASSQRVSGGTGELF
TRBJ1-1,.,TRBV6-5,ASGRSSGNTEAF
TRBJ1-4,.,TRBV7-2,ASSLGFDRWGEKLF
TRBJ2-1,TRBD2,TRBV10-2,ASSITSGRLSSYNEQF
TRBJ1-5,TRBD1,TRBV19,ASSKQGFSNQPQH
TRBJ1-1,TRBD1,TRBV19,ASKYGTGLNTEAF
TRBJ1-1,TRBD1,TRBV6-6,ASRSAGTGGSEAF
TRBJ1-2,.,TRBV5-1,ASSLGGEANYGYT
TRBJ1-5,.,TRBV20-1,SASQGSGNSNQPQH
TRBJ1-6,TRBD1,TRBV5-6,ASSFGQGDSPLH
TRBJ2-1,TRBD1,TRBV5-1,ASSHRGQGARGWQF
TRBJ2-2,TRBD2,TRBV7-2,ASRSGLAGGRTGELF
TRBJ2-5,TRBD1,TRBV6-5,ASTDRVIETQY
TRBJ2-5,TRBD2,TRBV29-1,SLGGFETQY
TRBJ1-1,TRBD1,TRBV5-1,ASGEGANTEAF
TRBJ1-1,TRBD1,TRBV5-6,ASSYGTGFATEAF
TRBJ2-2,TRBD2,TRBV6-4,ASSEGTSGREGTGELF
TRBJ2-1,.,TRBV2,ASSDHYKDEQF
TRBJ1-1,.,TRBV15,ATSRDGWGDLETEAF
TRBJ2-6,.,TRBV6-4,ASSPTSSGANVLT
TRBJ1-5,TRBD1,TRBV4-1,ASSQDLGQGNQPQH